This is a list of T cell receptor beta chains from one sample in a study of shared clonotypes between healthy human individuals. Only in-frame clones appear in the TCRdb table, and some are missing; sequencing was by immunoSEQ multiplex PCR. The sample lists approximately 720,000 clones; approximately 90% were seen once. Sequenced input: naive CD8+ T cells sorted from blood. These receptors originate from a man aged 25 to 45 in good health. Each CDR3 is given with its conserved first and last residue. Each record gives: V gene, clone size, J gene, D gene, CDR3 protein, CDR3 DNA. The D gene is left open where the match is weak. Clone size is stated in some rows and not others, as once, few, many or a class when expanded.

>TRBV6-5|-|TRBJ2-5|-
CASSYSNQETQYF
TGTGCCAGCAGTTACTCTAATCAAGAGACCCAGTACTTC
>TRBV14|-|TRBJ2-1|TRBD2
CASSLAGVLYNEQFF
TGTGCCAGCAGCTTAGCGGGAGTTCTCTACAATGAGCAGTTCTTC
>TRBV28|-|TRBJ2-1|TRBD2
CASSPLSGSMNEQFF
TGTGCCAGCAGTCCCTTGAGCGGGAGTATGAATGAGCAGTTCTTC
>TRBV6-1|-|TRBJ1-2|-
CASSEGVSGPDYGYTF
TGTGCCAGCAGTGAAGGCGTGTCAGGACCAGACTATGGCTACACCTTC
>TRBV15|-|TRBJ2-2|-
CATSIIAKTGELFF
TGTGCCACCAGCATTATCGCGAAAACCGGGGAGCTGTTTTTT
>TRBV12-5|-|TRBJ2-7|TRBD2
CASGLAAGLVVEQYF
TGTGCTAGTGGTTTGGCCGCGGGACTAGTAGTTGAGCAGTACTTC
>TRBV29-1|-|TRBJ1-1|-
CSVEGQASEAFF
TGCAGCGTTGAAGGACAGGCTTCTGAAGCTTTCTTT
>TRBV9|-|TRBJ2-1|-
CASSGGAVSYNEQFF
TGTGCCAGCAGCGGGGGTGCGGTCTCCTACAATGAGCAGTTCTTC
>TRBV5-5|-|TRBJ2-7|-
CASSWGSGAYEQYF
TGTGCCAGCAGCTGGGGTTCAGGAGCCTACGAGCAGTACTTC
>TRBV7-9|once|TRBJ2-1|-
CASSLEPKNEQFF
TGTGCCAGCAGCTTAGAACCAAAGAATGAGCAGTTCTTC
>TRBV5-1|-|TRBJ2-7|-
CASSFDVSREQYF
TGCGCCAGCAGCTTTGACGTGTCCCGCGAGCAGTACTTC
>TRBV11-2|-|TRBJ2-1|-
CASSRTFSGSYNEQFF
TGTGCCAGCAGCCGAACGTTTAGCGGCTCCTACAATGAGCAGTTCTTC
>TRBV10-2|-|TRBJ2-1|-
CASSDLVEANNEQFF
TGCGCCAGCAGTGATTTAGTAGAGGCTAACAATGAGCAGTTCTTC
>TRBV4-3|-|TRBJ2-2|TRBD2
CASSQTSGGLNTGELFF
TGCGCCAGCAGCCAGACCAGCGGGGGATTGAACACCGGGGAGCTGTTTTTT
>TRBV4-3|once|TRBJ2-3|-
CASSQDLVWGGTDTQYF
TGCGCCAGCAGCCAAGATCTGGTCTGGGGAGGCACAGATACGCAGTATTTT
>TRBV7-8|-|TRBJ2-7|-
CASSFRGKAYEQYF
TGTGCCAGCAGCTTCAGAGGGAAAGCCTACGAGCAGTACTTC
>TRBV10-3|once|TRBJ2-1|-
CAISANQGLNNEQFF
TGTGCCATCAGTGCAAATCAGGGTCTGAACAATGAGCAGTTCTTC
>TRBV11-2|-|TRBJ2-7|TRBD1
CASRGDSAYEQYF
TGTGCCAGCAGAGGGGACAGTGCCTACGAGCAGTACTTC
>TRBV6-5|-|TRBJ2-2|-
CASSYTGEGELFF
TGTGCCAGCAGTTACACCGGGGAAGGGGAGCTGTTTTTT
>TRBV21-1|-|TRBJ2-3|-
CASSKQRGTDTQYF
TGTGCCAGCAGCAAACAGAGGGGCACAGATACGCAGTATTTT
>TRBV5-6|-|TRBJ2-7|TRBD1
CASSFGQGSYEQYF
TGTGCCAGCAGCTTCGGACAGGGTTCCTACGAGCAGTACTTC
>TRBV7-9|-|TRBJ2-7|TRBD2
CASSSGGTLSAEQYF
TGTGCCAGCAGCTCGGGGGGGACCCTTTCGGCCGAGCAGTACTTC
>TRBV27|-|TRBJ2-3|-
CASSSTNRVDTQYF
TGTGCCAGCAGTAGCACCAATAGGGTAGATACGCAGTATTTT
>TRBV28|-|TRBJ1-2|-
CASSRTKGSGGYTF
TGTGCCAGCAGTCGTACGAAGGGGAGTGGCGGCTACACCTTC
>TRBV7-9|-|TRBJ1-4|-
CASTRLDEKLFF
TGTGCCAGCACCCGGCTGGATGAAAAACTGTTTTTT
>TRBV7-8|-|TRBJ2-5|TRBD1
CASSIPGGEETQYF
TGTGCCAGCAGCATCCCAGGGGGCGAAGAGACCCAGTACTTC
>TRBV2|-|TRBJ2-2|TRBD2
CASSEGRAGENTGELFF
TGTGCCAGCAGTGAGGGTCGGGCGGGAGAGAACACCGGGGAGCTGTTTTTT
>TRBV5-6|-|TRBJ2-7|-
CASRGRGDTYEQYF
TGTGCCAGCAGGGGAAGAGGGGACACCTACGAGCAGTACTTC
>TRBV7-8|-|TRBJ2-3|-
CASSSRRGSTDTQYF
TGTGCCAGCAGCTCTAGGAGGGGAAGCACAGATACGCAGTATTTT
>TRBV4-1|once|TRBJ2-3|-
CASSQVSSTDTQYF
TGCGCCAGCAGCCAAGTTTCATCGACAGATACGCAGTATTTT
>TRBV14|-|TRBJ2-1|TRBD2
CASRRGAGDEQFF
TGTGCCAGCCGGCGGGGGGCAGGCGATGAGCAGTTCTTC
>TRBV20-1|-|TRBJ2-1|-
CSLGGEQFF
TGCAGTCTCGGCGGGGAGCAGTTCTTC
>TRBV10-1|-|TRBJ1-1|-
CASLDHRNTEAFF
TGCGCCAGCCTTGACCATCGGAACACTGAAGCTTTCTTT
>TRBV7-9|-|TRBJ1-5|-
CASSRGLGPQHF
TGTGCCAGCAGCCGGGGTCTGGGGCCCCAGCATTTT
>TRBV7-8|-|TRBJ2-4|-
CASSTRLGILAKNIQYF
TGTGCCAGCAGCACTCGCTTGGGTATACTAGCCAAAAACATTCAGTACTTC
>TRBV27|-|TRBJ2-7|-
CASSREQYF
TGTGCCAGCAGTCGAGAGCAGTACTTC
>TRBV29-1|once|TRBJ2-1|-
CSVEDRVNEQFF
TGCAGCGTTGAAGATCGGGTGAATGAGCAGTTCTTC
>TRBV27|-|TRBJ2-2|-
CASSTRGLRVAGELFF
TGTGCCAGCAGTACCAGGGGTTTGCGGGTGGCCGGGGAGCTGTTTTTT
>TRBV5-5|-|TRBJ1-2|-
CASSLARDYYGYTF
TGTGCCAGCAGCTTGGCCCGGGATTACTATGGCTACACCTTC
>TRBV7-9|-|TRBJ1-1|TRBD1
CASSFNRGVSEAFF
TGTGCCAGCAGCTTTAACAGGGGAGTGTCTGAAGCTTTCTTT
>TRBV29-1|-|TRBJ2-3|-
CSVEGGDTDTQYF
TGCAGCGTTGAAGGCGGAGACACAGATACGCAGTATTTT
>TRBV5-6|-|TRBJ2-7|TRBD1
CASSSLDRGLLGQYF
TGTGCCAGCAGCTCTCTGGACAGGGGGCTTTTGGGGCAGTACTTC